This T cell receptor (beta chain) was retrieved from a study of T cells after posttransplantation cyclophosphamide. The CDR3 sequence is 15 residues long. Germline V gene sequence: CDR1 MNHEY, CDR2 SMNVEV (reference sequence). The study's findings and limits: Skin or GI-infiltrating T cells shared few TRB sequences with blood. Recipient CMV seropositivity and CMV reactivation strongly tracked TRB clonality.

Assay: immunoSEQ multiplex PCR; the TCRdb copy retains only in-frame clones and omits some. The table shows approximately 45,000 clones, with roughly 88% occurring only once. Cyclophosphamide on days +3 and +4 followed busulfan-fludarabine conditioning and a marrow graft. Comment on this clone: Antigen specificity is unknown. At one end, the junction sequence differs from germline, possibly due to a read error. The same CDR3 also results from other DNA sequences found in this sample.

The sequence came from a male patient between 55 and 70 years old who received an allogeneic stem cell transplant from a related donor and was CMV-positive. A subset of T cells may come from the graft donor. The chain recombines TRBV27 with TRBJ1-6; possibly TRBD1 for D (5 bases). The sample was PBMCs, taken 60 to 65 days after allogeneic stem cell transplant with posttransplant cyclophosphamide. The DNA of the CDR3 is TGTGCCAGCAGTTTAGTTGACAGACCCAATTCCCCCCTCCACTTT. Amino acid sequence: CASSLVDRPNSPLHF.